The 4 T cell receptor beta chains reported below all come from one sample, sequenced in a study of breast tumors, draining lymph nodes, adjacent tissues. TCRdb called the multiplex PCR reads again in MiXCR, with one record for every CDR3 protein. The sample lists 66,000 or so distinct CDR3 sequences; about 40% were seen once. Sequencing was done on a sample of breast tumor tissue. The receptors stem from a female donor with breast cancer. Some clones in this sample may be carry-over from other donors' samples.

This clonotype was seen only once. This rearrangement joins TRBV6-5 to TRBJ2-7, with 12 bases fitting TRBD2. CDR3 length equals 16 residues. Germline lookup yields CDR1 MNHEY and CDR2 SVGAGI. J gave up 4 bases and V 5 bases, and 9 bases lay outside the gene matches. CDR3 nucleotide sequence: TGTGCCAGCAGTGCCCCGGGGCTAGCGGGAGGGTACGAGCAGTACTTC. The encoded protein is CASSAPGLAGGYEQYF.

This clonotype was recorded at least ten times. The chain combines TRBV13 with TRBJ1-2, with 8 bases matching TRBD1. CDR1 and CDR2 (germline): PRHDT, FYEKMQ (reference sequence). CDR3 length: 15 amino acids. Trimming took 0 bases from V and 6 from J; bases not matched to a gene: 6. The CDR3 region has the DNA TGTGCCAGCAGCTTAGGGACAGGGGCCGGGAATGGCTACACCTTC. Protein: CASSLGTGAGNGYTF.

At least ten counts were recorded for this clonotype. This CDR3 reads CAWSSDRGEYTF. CDR3 bases: TGTGCCTGGAGTTCCGACAGGGGTGAATACACCTTC. This chain joins TRBV30 and TRBJ1-2; 8 positions agree with TRBD1. CDR1 is GTSNPN, CDR2 SVGIG, per germline (reference sequence). CDR3 length: 12 residues. Losses at the gene ends were 2 bases for V and 11 bases for J; bases not matched to a gene: 7.

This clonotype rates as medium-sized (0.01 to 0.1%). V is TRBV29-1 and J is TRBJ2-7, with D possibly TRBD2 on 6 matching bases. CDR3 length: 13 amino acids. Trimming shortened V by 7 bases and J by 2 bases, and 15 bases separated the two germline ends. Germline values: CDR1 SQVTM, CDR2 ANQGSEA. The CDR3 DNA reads TGCAGCGCCGCGGGGCATAGCGCCTACGAGCAGTACTTC. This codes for CSAAGHSAYEQYF.